The rows below give T cell receptor beta chains drawn from one sample of a study of CXCR3-negative and CXCR3-positive naive CD8 T cells. No DNA is given; TCRdb re-called the 5' RACE reads and lists each CDR3 protein once. The sample has 70,000 to 95,000 distinct CDR3 sequences. The sample taken for sequencing was naive CXCR3- CD8+ T cells from blood. Source of these receptors: a human donor in good health. Some clones in this sample may be carry-over from other donors' samples. The CDR3 runs from the conserved cysteine through the conserved F or W. Clone size is stated in some rows and not others, as once, few, many or a class when expanded.

clone_size	j_call	v_call	cdr3_aa
-	TRBJ1-1	TRBV6-5	CASRPQTWSGEAFF
-	TRBJ2-2	TRBV21-1	CASSRPYPSGMNTGELFF
-	TRBJ1-5	TRBV10-3	CAISSDGGGNQPQHF
-	TRBJ2-6	TRBV4-1	CASSQTGLNVLTF
-	TRBJ1-1	TRBV4-3	CASSQEPVPNTEAFF
-	TRBJ2-7	TRBV6-6	CASSYDRESYEQYF
-	TRBJ1-4	TRBV4-3	CASSLRRGTTNEKLFF
-	TRBJ2-5	TRBV14	CASSRLIQETQYF
-	TRBJ2-3	TRBV27	CASSFGSRGTDTQYF
-	TRBJ2-3	TRBV28	CASSFITGRATDTQYF
-	TRBJ2-7	TRBV6-1	CASSEHLSRSYEQYF
-	TRBJ2-6	TRBV7-6	CASSLSLSGANVLTF
-	TRBJ1-2	TRBV29-1	CSVETLVYGYTF
-	TRBJ2-1	TRBV29-1	CSVGQRTLNEQFF
-	TRBJ1-2	TRBV4-3	CASSQAKGQGALGYTF
-	TRBJ2-1	TRBV7-9	CASSPTGGPYNEQFF
-	TRBJ1-1	TRBV12-3/TRBV12-4	CASSWRGLQAFF
-	TRBJ1-1	TRBV20-1	CSARSTGGISEAFF
-	TRBJ1-2	TRBV6-2/TRBV6-3	CASSYSKDGYTF
-	TRBJ1-5	TRBV28	CASSYSQPQHF
-	TRBJ2-1	TRBV7-4	CASSLKDRGFDEQFF
-	TRBJ1-1	TRBV29-1	CSVEDREGAVYRAFF
-	TRBJ2-5	TRBV6-4	CASSVASQETQYF
-	TRBJ2-7	TRBV28	CASSPGTSGRFPYEQYF
-	TRBJ2-7	TRBV15	CATSRGGLSYEQYF
-	TRBJ1-1	TRBV7-9	CASSLGSGVRTEAFF
-	TRBJ1-1	TRBV20-1	CSAREVTTRSTEAFF
-	TRBJ2-5	TRBV28	CASRSTEYQETQYF
-	TRBJ1-1	TRBV11-2	CASSLLDRSNTEAFF
-	TRBJ1-6	TRBV30	CAWNFGAGNSPLHF
-	TRBJ1-5	TRBV7-9	CASSSTLTPQPQHF
medium-sized	TRBJ2-1	TRBV28	CASTLDVLMRNEQFF
-	TRBJ2-7	TRBV29-1	CSVDSGNEQYF
-	TRBJ1-1	TRBV7-9	CASSSSSQPEAFF
-	TRBJ1-1	TRBV28	CASSLTPNTEAFF
-	TRBJ1-3	TRBV29-1	CSAPTSTEGSGNTIYF
-	TRBJ2-7	TRBV6-6	CASSYSGASYEQYF
-	TRBJ2-1	TRBV10-1	CASSAGNEQFF
-	TRBJ2-7	TRBV29-1	CSAVVGEAYEQYF
-	TRBJ1-1	TRBV25-1	CASSVGILEAFF
-	TRBJ2-7	TRBV29-1	CSAVGGPTYEQYF
-	TRBJ2-7	TRBV6-5	CASSYSFGISYEQYF
-	TRBJ2-1	TRBV7-3	CASSSGIAGIDEQFF
-	TRBJ2-5	TRBV12-3/TRBV12-4	CASSLADRDIYTETQYF
-	TRBJ2-7	TRBV4-2	CASSQSHGTRAYEQYF
-	TRBJ2-7	TRBV9	CASSQWGAADEQYF
-	TRBJ1-1	TRBV29-1	CSVVAGLAHTEAFF
-	TRBJ2-7	TRBV29-1	CSARSSYEQYF
-	TRBJ1-2	TRBV11-2	CASSLVSAGGDYGYTF
-	TRBJ1-1	TRBV10-1	CASSDPGMNTEAFF
-	TRBJ2-1	TRBV23-1	CASSPSGGAYNEQFF
-	TRBJ2-1	TRBV28	CASSLIVGTSRGEQFF
-	TRBJ2-1	TRBV5-1	CASSFSGGTYNEQFF
-	TRBJ1-4	TRBV6-6	CASRGTGGDEKLFF
-	TRBJ2-1	TRBV6-1	CASRSGGPNNEQFF
-	TRBJ2-1	TRBV29-1	CSVEGTHAYNEQFF